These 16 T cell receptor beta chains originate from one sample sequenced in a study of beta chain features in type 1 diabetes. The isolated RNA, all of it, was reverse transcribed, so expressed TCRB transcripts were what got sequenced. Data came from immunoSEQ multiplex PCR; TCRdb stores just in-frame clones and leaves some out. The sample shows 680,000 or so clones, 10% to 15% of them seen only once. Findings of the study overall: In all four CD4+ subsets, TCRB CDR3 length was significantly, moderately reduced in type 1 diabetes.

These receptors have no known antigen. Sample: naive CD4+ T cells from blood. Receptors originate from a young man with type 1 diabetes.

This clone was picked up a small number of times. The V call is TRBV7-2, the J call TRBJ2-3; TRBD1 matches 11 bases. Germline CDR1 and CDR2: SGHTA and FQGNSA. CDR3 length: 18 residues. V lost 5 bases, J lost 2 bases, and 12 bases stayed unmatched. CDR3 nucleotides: TGTGCCAGCAGCCCCCGGCTTGGGACAGGGGGTCCCACAGATACGCAGTATTTT. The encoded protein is CASSPRLGTGGPTDTQYF.

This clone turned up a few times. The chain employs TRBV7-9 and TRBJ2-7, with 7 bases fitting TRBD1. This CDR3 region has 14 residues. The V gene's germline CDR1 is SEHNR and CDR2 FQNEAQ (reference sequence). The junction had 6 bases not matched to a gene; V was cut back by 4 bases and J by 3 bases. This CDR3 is CASSSTGASYEQYF. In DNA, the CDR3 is TGTGCCAGCAGCTCCACAGGGGCTAGCTACGAGCAGTACTTC.

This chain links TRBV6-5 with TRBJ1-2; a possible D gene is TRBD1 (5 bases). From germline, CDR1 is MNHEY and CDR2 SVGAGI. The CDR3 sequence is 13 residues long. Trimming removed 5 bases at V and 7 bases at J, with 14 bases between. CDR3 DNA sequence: TGTGCCAGCAGTGCCGACAGCGTGCGTGGCTACACCTTC. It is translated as CASSADSVRGYTF.

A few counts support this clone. The CDR3 sequence: CSVEEGGNQPQHF. In DNA form, the CDR3 reads TGCAGCGTTGAAGAGGGGGGGAATCAGCCCCAGCATTTT. The V gene is TRBV29-1, the J gene TRBJ1-5; weak D call: TRBD1 (5 bases). Trimming removed 0 bases at V and 4 bases at J, with 7 bases between. The CDR3 has 13 amino acids. CDR1 is SQVTM, CDR2 ANQGSEA, per germline. Drawing the rest from reference TRBV29-1 and TRBJ1-5, the complete variable domain is SAVISQKPSRDICQRGTSLTIQCQVDSQVTMMFWYRQQPGQSLTLIATANQGSEATYESGFVIDKFPISRPNLTFSTLTVSNMSPEDSSIYLCSVEEGGNQPQHFGDGTRLSIL.

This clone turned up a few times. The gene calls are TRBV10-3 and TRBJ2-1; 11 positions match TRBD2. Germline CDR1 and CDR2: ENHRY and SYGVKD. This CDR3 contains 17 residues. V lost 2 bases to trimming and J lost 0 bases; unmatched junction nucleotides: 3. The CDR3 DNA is TGTGCCATCAGTGAGGGAACTAGCGGGGGCTCCTACAATGAGCAGTTCTTC. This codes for CAISEGTSGGSYNEQFF.

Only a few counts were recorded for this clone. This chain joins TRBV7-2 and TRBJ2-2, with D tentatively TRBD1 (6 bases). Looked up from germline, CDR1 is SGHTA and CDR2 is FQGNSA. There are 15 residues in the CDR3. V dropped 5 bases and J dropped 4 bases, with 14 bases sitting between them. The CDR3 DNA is TGTGCCAGCAGCGCCTCGGGACAAATCACCGGGGAGCTGTTTTTT. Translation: CASSASGQITGELFF.

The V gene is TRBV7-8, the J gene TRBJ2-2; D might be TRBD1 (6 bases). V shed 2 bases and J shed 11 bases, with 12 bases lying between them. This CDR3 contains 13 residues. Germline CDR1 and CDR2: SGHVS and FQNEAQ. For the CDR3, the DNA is TGTGCCAGCAGCTTACAGGGGCGAAGAGAGCTGTTTTTT. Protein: CASSLQGRRELFF.

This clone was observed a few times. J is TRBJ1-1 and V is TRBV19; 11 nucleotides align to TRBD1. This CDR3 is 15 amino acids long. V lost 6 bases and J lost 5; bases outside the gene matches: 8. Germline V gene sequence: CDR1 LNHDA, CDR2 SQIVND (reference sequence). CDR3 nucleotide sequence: TGTGCCAGTAGAACCACCGGGACAGGGGGAACTGAAGCTTTCTTT. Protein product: CASRTTGTGGTEAFF.

The CDR3 coding sequence is TGCGCCAGCAGCCGTCCCCGGGGGGGGATCGATCGGGGAGACAAAAACATTCAGTACTTC. Translation gives CASSRPRGGIDRGDKNIQYF. The V and J genes are TRBV4-1 and TRBJ2-4; 8 bases match TRBD2. The CDR3 sequence is 20 residues long. J gave up 3 bases and V 4 bases, and 20 bases lay outside the gene matches. CDR1 MGHRA and CDR2 YSYEKL come from the germline V gene.

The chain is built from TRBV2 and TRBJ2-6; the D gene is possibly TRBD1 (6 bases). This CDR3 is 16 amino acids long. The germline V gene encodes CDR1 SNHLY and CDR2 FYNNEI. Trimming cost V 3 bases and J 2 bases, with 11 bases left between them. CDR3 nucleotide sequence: TGTGCCAGCAGTGAGTTACAGGGAACTGGGGCCAACGTCCTGACTTTC. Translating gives CASSELQGTGANVLTF. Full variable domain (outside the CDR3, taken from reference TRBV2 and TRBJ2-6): EPEVTQTPSHQVTQMGQEVILRCVPISNHLYFYWYRQILGQKVEFLVSFYNNEISEKSEIFDDQFSVERPDGSNFTLKIRSTKLEDSAMYFCASSELQGTGANVLTFGAGSRLTVL.

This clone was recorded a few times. CDR3 residues: CASRWTYVSYGYTF. For the CDR3, the DNA is TGTGCCAGCAGATGGACATATGTGTCCTATGGCTACACCTTC. This chain uses TRBV2 with TRBJ1-2, with a weak D call TRBD1 (5 bases). CDR3 length: 14 residues. From germline, CDR1 is SNHLY and CDR2 FYNNEI. The V and J ends lost 6 bases and 4 bases respectively, with 15 bases between them.

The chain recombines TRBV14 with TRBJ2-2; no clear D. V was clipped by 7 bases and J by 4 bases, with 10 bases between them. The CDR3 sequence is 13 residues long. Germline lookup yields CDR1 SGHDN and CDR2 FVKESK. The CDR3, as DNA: TGTGCCAGCAACCCCGACCGCACCGGGGAGCTGTTTTTT. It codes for CASNPDRTGELFF.

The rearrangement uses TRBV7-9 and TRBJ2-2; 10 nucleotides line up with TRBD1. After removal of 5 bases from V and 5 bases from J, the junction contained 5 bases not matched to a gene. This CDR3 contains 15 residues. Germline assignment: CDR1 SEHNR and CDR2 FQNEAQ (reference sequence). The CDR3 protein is CASSARTGGTGELFF. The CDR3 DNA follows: TGTGCCAGCAGCGCCCGGACAGGGGGGACCGGGGAGCTGTTTTTT.

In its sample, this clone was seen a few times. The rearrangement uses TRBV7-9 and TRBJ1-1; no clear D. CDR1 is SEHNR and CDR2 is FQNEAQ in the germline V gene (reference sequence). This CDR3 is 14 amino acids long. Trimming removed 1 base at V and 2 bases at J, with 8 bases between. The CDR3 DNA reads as TGTGCCAGCAGCTTAGGTGTTCAAAACACTGAAGCTTTCTTT. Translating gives CASSLGVQNTEAFF.

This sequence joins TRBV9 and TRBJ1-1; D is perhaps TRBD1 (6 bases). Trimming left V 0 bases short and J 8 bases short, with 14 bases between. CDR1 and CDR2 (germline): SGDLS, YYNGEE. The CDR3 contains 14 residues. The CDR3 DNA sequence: TGTGCCAGCAGCGTAGGGGTAGGGGGAGAGGAAGCTTTCTTT. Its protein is CASSVGVGGEEAFF. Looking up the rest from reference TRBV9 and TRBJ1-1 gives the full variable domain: DSGVTQTPKHLITATGQRVTLRCSPRSGDLSVYWYQQSLDQGLQFLIQYYNGEERAKGNILERFSAQQFPDLHSELNLSSLELGDSALYFCASSVGVGGEEAFFGQGTRLTVV.

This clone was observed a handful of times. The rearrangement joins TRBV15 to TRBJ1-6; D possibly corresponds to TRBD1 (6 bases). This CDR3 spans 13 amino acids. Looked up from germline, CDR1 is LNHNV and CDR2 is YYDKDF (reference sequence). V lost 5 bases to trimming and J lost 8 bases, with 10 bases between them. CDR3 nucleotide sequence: TGTGCCACCAGCGGATACAGGGATTCACCCCTCCACTTT. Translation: CATSGYRDSPLHF.